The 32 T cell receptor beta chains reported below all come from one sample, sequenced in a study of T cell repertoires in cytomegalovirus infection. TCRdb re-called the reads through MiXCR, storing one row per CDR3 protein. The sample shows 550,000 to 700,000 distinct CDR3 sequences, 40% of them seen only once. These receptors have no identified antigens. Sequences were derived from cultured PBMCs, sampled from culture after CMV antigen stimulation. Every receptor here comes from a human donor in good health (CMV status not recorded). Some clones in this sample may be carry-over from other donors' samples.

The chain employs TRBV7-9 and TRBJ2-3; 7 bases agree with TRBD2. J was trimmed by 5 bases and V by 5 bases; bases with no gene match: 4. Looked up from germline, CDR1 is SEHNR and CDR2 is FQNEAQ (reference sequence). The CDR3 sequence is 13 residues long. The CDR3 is CASSRGGLDTQYF. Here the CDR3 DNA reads TGTGCCAGCAGCCGGGGAGGGCTAGATACGCAGTATTTT.

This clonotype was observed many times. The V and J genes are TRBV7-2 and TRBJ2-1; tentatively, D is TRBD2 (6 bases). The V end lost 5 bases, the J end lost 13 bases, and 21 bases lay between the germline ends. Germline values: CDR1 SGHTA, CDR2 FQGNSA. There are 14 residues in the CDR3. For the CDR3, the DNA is TGTGCCAGCAGCGCCGATACGTGGGCGGGGCCCCAGTTCTTC. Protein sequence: CASSADTWAGPQFF.

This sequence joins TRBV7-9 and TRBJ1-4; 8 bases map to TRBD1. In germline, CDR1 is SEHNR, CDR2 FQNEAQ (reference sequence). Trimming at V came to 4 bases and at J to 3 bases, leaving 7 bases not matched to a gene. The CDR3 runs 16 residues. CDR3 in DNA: TGTGCCAGCAGCTCCCCAGGGGACAGGCCTAATGAAAAACTGTTTTTT. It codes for CASSSPGDRPNEKLFF.

The CDR3 sequence: CASSLGPAGQYF. The CDR3 region has the DNA TGTGCCAGCAGCCTAGGGCCCGCGGGCCAGTACTTC. The V call is TRBV6-1, the J call TRBJ2-5, with a possible D match to TRBD2 (5 bases). Germline-derived CDR1 and CDR2 are MNHNS and SASEGT. There are 12 residues in the CDR3. Trimming removed 6 bases at V and 10 bases at J, with 15 bases between.

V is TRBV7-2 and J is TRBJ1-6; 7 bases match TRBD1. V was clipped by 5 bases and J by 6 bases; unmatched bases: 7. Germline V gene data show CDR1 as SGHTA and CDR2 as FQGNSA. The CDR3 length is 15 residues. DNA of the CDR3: TGTGCCAGCAGCCCAGGGACAGCAGTTAATTCACCCCTCCACTTT. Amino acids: CASSPGTAVNSPLHF.

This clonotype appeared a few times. CDR3 in amino acids: CASSPPVSENIQYF. Here the CDR3 DNA reads TGTGCCAGCAGCCCCCCAGTGTCGGAAAACATTCAGTACTTC. This sequence joins TRBV9 and TRBJ2-4; D call uncertain. The germline gives CDR1 SGDLS, CDR2 YYNGEE. Trimming shortened V by 4 bases and J by 5 bases, and 13 bases separated the two germline ends. The CDR3 length is 14 residues.

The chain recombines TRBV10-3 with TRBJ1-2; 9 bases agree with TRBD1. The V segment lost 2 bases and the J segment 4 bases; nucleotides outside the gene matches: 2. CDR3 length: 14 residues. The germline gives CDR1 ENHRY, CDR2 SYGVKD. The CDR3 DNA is TGTGCCATCAGTGAGCAACAGGGGGCCTATGGCTACACCTTC. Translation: CAISEQQGAYGYTF.

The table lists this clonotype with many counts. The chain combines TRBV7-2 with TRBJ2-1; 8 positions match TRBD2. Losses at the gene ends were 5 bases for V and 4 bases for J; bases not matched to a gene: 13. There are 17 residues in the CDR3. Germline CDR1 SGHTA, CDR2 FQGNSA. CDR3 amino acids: CASSPMAGGGNYNEQFF. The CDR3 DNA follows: TGTGCCAGCAGCCCCATGGCCGGGGGGGGGAATTACAATGAGCAGTTCTTC.

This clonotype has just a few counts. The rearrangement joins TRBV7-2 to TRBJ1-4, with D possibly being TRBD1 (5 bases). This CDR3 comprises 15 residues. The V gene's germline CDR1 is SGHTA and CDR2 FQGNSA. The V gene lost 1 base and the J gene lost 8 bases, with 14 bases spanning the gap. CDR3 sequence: CASSLVGFGGEKLFF. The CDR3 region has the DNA TGTGCCAGCAGCTTAGTGGGATTTGGGGGGGAAAAACTGTTTTTT.

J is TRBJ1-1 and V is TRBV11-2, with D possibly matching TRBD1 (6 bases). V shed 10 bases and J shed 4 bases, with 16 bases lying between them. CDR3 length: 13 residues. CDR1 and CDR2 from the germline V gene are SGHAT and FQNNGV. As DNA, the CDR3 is TGTGCCACCAAGGGGGGGGAAGGCACTGAAGCTTTCTTT. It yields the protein CATKGGEGTEAFF.

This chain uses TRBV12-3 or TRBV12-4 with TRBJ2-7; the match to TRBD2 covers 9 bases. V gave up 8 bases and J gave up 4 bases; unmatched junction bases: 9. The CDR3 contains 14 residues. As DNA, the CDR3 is TGTGCCAGCGCCGGGATGGGACTAGCTTACGAGCAGTACTTC. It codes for CASAGMGLAYEQYF.

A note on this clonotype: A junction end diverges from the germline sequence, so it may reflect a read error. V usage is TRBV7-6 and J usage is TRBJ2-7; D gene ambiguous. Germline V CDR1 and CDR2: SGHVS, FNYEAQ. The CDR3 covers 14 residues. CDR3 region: CASSLGERTYEQDF. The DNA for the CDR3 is TGTGCCAGCAGCTTAGGCGAGCGAACTTACGAGCAGGACTTC.

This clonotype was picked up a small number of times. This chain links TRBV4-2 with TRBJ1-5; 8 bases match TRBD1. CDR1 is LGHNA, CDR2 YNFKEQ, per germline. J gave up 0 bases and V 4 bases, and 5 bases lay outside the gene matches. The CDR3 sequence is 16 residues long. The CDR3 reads CASSPGGPYSNQPQHF. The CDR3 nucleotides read TGTGCCAGCAGCCCAGGGGGCCCCTATAGCAATCAGCCCCAGCATTTT.

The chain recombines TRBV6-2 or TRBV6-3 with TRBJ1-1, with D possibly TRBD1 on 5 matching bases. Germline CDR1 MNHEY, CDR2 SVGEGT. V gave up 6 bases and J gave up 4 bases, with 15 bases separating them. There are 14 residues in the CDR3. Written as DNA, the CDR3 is TGTGCCAGCAGCCAACTCACAGGAGGCACTGAAGCTTTCTTT. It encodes CASSQLTGGTEAFF.

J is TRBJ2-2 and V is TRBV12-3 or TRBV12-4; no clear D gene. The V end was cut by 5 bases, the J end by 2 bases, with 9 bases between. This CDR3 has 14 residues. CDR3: CASSKSGNTGELFF. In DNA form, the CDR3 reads TGTGCCAGCAGTAAATCAGGAAACACCGGGGAGCTGTTTTTT.

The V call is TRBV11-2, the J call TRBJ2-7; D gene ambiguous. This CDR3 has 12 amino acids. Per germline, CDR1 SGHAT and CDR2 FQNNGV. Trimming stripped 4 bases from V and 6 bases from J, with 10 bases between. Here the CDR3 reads CASSSRLLEQYF. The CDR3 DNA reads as TGTGCCAGCAGCTCCCGGCTCCTCGAGCAGTACTTC. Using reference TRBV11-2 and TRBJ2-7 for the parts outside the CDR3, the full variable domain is EAGVAQSPRYKIIEKRQSVAFWCNPISGHATLYWYQQILGQGPKLLIQFQNNGVVDDSQLPKDRFSAERLKGVDSTLKIQPAKLEDSAVYLCASSSRLLEQYFGPGTRLTVT.

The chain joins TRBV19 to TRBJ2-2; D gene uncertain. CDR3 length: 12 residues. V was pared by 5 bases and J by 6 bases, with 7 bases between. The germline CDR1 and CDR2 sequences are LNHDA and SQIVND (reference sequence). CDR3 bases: TGTGCCAGTAGTGTTAGACCCGGGGAGCTGTTTTTT. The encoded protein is CASSVRPGELFF.

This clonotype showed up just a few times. The CDR3 region has the DNA TGTGCCAGCGCGACGGGAAACTCCTACAATGAGCAGTTCTTC. Protein product: CASATGNSYNEQFF. This chain uses TRBV7-6 with TRBJ2-1, with D possibly being TRBD2 (5 bases). Germline V gene sequence: CDR1 SGHVS, CDR2 FNYEAQ. Trimming left V 8 bases short and J 0 bases short, with 11 bases between. This CDR3 spans 14 amino acids.

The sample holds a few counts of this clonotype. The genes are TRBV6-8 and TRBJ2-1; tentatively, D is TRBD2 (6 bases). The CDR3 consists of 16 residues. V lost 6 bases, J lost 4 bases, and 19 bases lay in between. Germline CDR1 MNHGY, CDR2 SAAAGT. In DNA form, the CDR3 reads TGTGCCAGCAGCCTAAGCCGGCGTGGAGGGTACAATGAGCAGTTCTTC. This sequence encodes CASSLSRRGGYNEQFF.

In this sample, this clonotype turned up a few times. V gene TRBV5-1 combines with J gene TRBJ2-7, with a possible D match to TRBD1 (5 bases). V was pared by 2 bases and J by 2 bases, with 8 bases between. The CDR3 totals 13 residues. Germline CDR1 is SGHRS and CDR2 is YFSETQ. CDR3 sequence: CASSLRQPYEQYF. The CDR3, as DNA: TGCGCCAGCAGCTTAAGACAGCCCTACGAGCAGTACTTC. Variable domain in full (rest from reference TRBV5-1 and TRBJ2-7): KAGVTQTPRYLIKTRGQQVTLSCSPISGHRSVSWYQQTPGQGLQFLFEYFSETQRNKGNFPGRFSGRQFSNSRSEMNVSTLELGDSALYLCASSLRQPYEQYFGPGTRLTVT.

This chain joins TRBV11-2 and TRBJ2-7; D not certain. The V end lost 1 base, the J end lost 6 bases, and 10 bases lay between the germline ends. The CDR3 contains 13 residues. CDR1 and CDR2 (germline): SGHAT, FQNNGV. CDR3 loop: CASSLGVLGEQYF. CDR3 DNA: TGTGCCAGCAGCTTAGGGGTATTGGGCGAGCAGTACTTC.

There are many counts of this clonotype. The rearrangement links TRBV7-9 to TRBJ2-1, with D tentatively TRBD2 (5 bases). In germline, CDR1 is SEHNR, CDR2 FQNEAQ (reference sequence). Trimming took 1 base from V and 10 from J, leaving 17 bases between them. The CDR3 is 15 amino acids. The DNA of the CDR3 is TGTGCCAGCAGCTTAGTTGGTATTCGGGGTGGCGAGCAGTTCTTC. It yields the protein CASSLVGIRGGEQFF.

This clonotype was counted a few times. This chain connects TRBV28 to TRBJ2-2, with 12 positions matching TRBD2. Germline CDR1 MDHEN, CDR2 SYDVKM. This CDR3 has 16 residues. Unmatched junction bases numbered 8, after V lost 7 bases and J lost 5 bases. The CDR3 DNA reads TGTGCCAGCACTGGACTAGCGGGGATGGGGACCGGGGAGCTGTTTTTT. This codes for CASTGLAGMGTGELFF. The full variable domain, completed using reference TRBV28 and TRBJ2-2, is DVKVTQSSRYLVKRTGEKVFLECVQDMDHENMFWYRQDPGLGLRLIYFSYDVKMKEKGDIPEGYSVSREKKERFSLILESASTNQTSMYLCASTGLAGMGTGELFFGEGSRLTVL.

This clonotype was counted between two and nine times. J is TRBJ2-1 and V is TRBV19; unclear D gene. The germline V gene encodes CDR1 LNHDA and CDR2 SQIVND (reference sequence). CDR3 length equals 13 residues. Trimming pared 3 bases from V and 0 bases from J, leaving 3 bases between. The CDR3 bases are TGTGCCAGTAGTATCGGCTCCTACAATGAGCAGTTCTTC. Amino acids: CASSIGSYNEQFF.

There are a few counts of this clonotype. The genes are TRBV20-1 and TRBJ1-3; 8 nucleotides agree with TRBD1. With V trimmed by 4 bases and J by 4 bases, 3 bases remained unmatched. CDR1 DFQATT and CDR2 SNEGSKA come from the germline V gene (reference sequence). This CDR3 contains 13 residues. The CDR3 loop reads CSAKDREGNTIYF. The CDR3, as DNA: TGCAGTGCTAAGGACAGGGAAGGAAACACCATATATTTT.

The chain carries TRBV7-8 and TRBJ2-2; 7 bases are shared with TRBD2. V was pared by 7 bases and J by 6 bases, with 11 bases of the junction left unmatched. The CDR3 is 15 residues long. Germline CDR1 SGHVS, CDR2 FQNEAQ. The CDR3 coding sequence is TGTGCCAGCAAAAACAAGCGGGGACGTCCCGGGGAGCTGTTTTTT. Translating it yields CASKNKRGRPGELFF.

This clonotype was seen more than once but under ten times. The CDR3 here is CASSGQGRNTEAFF. In DNA, the CDR3 is TGTGCCAGCAGCGGACAGGGGCGGAACACTGAAGCTTTCTTT. The chain carries TRBV2 and TRBJ1-1; 9 nucleotides line up with TRBD1. Looked up from germline, CDR1 is SNHLY and CDR2 is FYNNEI. V was pared by 6 bases and J by 1 base, with 3 bases of the junction left unmatched. The CDR3 contains 14 residues.

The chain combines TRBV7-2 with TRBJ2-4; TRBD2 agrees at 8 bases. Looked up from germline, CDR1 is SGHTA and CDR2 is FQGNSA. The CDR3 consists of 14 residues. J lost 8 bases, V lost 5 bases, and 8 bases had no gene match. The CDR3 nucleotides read TGTGCCAGCAGCCCGTACAGCGGGGGATACATTCAGTACTTC. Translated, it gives CASSPYSGGYIQYF.

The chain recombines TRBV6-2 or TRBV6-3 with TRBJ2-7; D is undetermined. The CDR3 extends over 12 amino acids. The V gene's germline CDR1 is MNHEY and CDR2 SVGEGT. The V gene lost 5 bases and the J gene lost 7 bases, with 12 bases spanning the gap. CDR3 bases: TGTGCCAGCAGTGAATGGCTCGGGGAGCAGTACTTC. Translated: CASSEWLGEQYF.

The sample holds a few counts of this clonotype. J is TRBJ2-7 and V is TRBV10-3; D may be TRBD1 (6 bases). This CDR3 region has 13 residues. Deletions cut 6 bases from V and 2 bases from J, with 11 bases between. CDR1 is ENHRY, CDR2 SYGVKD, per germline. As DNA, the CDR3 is TGTGCCATCAGGGACAGCCTACCCTACGAGCAGTACTTC. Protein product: CAIRDSLPYEQYF.

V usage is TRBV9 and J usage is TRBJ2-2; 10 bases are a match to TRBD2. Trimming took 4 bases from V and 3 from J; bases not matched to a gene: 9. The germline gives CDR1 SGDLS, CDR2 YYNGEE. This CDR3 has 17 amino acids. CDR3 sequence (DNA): TGTGCCAGCAGCCCCCTAGGTAGCGGGAGGTACACCGGGGAGCTGTTTTTT. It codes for CASSPLGSGRYTGELFF.

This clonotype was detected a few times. The CDR3 spells CASSPSFPYGYTF. The CDR3 DNA is TGTGCCAGCAGCCCCTCGTTCCCGTATGGCTACACCTTC. The V and J genes are TRBV7-9 and TRBJ1-2, with D hard to call. CDR1 is SEHNR and CDR2 is FQNEAQ in the germline V gene (reference sequence). The CDR3 runs to 13 residues. The V gene lost 5 bases and the J gene lost 5 bases, with 12 bases spanning the gap.